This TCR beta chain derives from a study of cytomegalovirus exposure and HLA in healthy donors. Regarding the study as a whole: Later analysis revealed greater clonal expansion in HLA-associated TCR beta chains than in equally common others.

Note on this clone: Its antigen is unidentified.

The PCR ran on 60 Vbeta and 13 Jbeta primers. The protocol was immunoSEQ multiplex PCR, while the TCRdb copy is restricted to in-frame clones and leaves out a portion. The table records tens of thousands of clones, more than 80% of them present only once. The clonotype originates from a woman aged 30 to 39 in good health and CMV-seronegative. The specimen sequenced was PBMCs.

The CDR3 reads CASSLTNPGGETQYF. The DNA for the CDR3 is TGTGCCAGCAGTCTCACTAATCCGGGGGGAGAGACCCAGTACTTC. This chain joins TRBV28 and TRBJ2-5, with TRBD2 matching 7 bases. Germline CDR1 reads MDHEN; CDR2 reads SYDVKM. The CDR3 is made up of 15 amino acids. V lost 5 bases and J lost 4; bases outside the gene matches: 10.